This T cell receptor beta chain was sequenced in a study of blood T cell repertoires in COVID-19. The assay was immunoSEQ multiplex PCR, and TCRdb's table has in-frame clones only and misses some. Here the sample spans roughly 310,000 clones, over 75% being singletons. CDR1 and CDR2 (germline): KGHSH, LQKENI. This CDR3 spans 13 amino acids. V gave up 4 bases and J gave up 6 bases, with 12 bases separating them. The genes are TRBV18 and TRBJ1-1; tentatively, D is TRBD1 (6 bases). The receptor comes from a woman aged 45-59 years with active or convalescent COVID-19. The sample consisted of peripheral blood. The CDR3 nucleotides read TGTGCCAGCTCACAGAACAGGGTGGCTGAAGCTTTCTTT. Translation gives CASSQNRVAEAFF.